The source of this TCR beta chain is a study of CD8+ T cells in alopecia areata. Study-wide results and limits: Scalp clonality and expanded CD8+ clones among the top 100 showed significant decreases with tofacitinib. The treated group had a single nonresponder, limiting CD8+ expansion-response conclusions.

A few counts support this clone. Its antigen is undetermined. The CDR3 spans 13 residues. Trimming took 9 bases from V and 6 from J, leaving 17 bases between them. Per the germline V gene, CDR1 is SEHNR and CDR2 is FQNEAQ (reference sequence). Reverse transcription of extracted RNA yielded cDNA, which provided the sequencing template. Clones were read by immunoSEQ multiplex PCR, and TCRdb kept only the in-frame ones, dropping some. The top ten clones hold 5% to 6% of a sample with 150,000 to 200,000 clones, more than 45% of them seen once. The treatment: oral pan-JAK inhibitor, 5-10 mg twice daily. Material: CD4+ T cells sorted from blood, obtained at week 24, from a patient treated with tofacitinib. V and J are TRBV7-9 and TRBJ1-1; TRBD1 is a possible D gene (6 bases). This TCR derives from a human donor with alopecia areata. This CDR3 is CASSSQGVPEAFF. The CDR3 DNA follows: TGTGCCAGTTCATCACAGGGTGTCCCTGAAGCTTTCTTT.